This T cell receptor (beta chain) was captured in a study of cytotoxic CD8 clonotypes in ibrutinib-treated CLL (dated by TCRdb to the early 2020s). Regarding the complete study: In this cohort, around 15 patients were treatment-naive and about a dozen were relapsed/refractory, while some 18 had unmutated IGHV. Responses were partial in approximately 24 patients and complete in 2; after median about 70 months follow-up, roughly 14 stayed in remission and roughly twelve progressed. Response samples were taken after a median of about a year on treatment, ranging from roughly 6 to 36 months. An average of roughly 270,000 productive templates and tens of thousands of productive rearrangements was obtained per sample. Of the 70 to 90 people in the trial, 25 to 30 had longitudinal samples available. Cryopreserved peripheral blood mononuclear cells were collected before treatment, at response, and at either disease progression or sustained remission. Every remission and progressive disease sample was obtained while ibrutinib was still being received by the patients. Beyond this particular receptor, the publication reports: Baseline clonality was found to be higher than that of age-matched healthy donors and was strongly correlated with circulating CD8+ T-cell counts. Sampling times were not matched between patients in sustained remission and patients whose disease was progressing, and lymph node repertoires were not examined. Public clonotypes were rare and either shrank or stayed stable during treatment, and the rise in clonality at ibrutinib response reflected expansion of private clonotypes. Clonality increased at ibrutinib response, stayed stable in sustained remission, and fell back toward baseline at progression.

A MiSeq instrument was used for deep resolution sequencing, which targeted depths ranging from 1 in 1 million up to 1 in 200,000 T cells, with coverage averaging 10x for each clonotype. TCR beta libraries were generated with the immunoSEQ hsTCRB Kit. Turning to the authors' computational methods: The data were analyzed with ImmunoSEQ Analyzer and ImmunoSEQ Data Assistant, and V, D and J gene assignments followed IMGT definitions. Clonality, with values ranging from 0 to 1, was calculated as one minus the normalized Shannon entropy of productive rearrangement frequencies. Only overrepresented clonotypes making up at least 0.05% of the repertoire of each patient were included in the public clonotype analysis. About a dozen repertoires from age-matched healthy donors, obtained from immuneACCESS, served as clonality controls. TCRdb re-hosts the immuneACCESS table, in-frame sequences only. Its copies lack some clones; in the studies checked, an unresolved V gene accounts for under half of them, and the cause for the rest is not known. Clone size and the V and J calls come from that table; the DNA yielded D and trimming. The sample includes approximately 50,000 clones, with 50% to 60% observed a single time. 20% to 30% of the sample rests with the top ten.

The time point label here, explained by the study, means: progressive disease on ibrutinib. For TCR beta library preparation, about 2.2 micrograms of genomic DNA were extracted from the cryopreserved PBMCs. Longitudinal blood samples from CLL patients receiving ibrutinib monotherapy were subjected to high-throughput TCR beta sequencing. The patients took part in an open-label, single-center phase 2 trial of ibrutinib monotherapy. About this clone: It has no known antigen specificity. No much larger clonotype is one base removed from it; base qualities were not supplied.

The germline V gene (reference sequence) sets CDR1 to MNHEY and CDR2 to SMNVEV. The CDR3 runs 18 amino acids, cysteine and phenylalanine included. Solely the CDR3 DNA is kept, with 54 bases framed from the first base. At the junction V is shortened by 3 bases and J by 4 bases; bases outside the gene matches: 16. Sequencing used PBMCs, obtained at disease progression, from a patient treated with ibrutinib. The sequence joins TRBV27 to TRBJ1-1; 8 bases in the middle match TRBD1. The sequence was obtained from a human donor with chronic lymphocytic leukemia. The DNA is TGTGCCAGCAGTTTCCGACTCGGACAGGGAAGTTCGGGCACTGAAGCTTTCTTT. Its product reads: CASSFRLGQGSSGTEAFF.